These T cell receptor beta chains were read from a single sample in a study of cytotoxic CD8 clonotypes in ibrutinib-treated CLL. The repertoire was sequenced with immunoSEQ multiplex PCR; TCRdb's copy has only in-frame clones and lacks some. The sample has roughly 330,000 clones; roughly 70% are singletons. Specimen: PBMCs, collected after 36 months of ibrutinib treatment. The receptors shown here come from a human donor with chronic lymphocytic leukemia. The CDR3 runs from the conserved cysteine through the conserved F or W. The D gene is left open where the match is weak. The size entry is marked missing in some rows and otherwise reads once, few, many or a size class.

J gene	V gene	D gene	clone size	CDR3 DNA	CDR3 protein
TRBJ1-4	TRBV7-6	.	.	TGTGCCAGCAGCTTAGTGGGGGGTCCCTCCACTAATGAAAAACTGTTTTTT	CASSLVGGPSTNEKLFF
TRBJ2-1	TRBV5-4	.	.	TGTGCCAGCAGCTTGGATAGGGGAAATGAGCAGTTCTTC	CASSLDRGNEQFF
TRBJ2-1	TRBV9	TRBD2	.	TGTGCCAGCAGCGTAGCTCGGGAGGCCTCCTACAATGAGCAGTTCTTC	CASSVAREASYNEQFF
TRBJ2-7	TRBV15	.	few	TGTGCCACCAGCAGTACAGGGTATAGAGCTTACGAGCAGTACTTC	CATSSTGYRAYEQYF
TRBJ1-3	TRBV5-1	.	.	TGCGCCAGCAGCTTCCAGGGGCCCGACTCTGGAAACACCATATATTTT	CASSFQGPDSGNTIYF
TRBJ2-1	TRBV9	TRBD2	.	TGTGCCAGCAGCGCAGACCTCAGACTAGCGGGAGGGAATGAGCAGTTCTTC	CASSADLRLAGGNEQFF
TRBJ1-2	TRBV2	.	few	TGTGCCAGCAGTGAGTCCAGACATCATGGCTACACCTTC	CASSESRHHGYTF
TRBJ2-7	TRBV9	TRBD1	once	TGTGCCAGCAGCGTGGGGACAGGGTACTCCTACGAGCAGTACTTC	CASSVGTGYSYEQYF
TRBJ1-3	TRBV6-5	TRBD1	.	TGTGCCAGCAGTCCCACAGGGGGCTATGGAAACACCATATATTTT	CASSPTGGYGNTIYF
TRBJ2-3	TRBV4-1	.	.	TGCGCCAGCAGCCAAGGGACATTGACAGATACGCAGTATTTT	CASSQGTLTDTQYF
TRBJ2-3	TRBV6-6	TRBD2	.	TGTGCCACCGCCACGGGACTATACACAGATACGCAGTATTTT	CATATGLYTDTQYF
TRBJ2-3	TRBV29-1	.	.	TGCAGCGTTGAACCGCGGGGACGCACAGATACGCAGTATTTT	CSVEPRGRTDTQYF
TRBJ2-1	TRBV9	TRBD1	few	TGTGCCAGCAGCGGGACAGGGGGTAACAATGAGCAGTTCTTC	CASSGTGGNNEQFF
TRBJ2-5	TRBV9	TRBD1	few	TGTGCCAGCAGCGCTCATCTAGGGGGCAGGGGAGCGCAAGAGACCCAGTACTTC	CASSAHLGGRGAQETQYF
TRBJ2-2	TRBV12-5	.	.	TGTGCTAGTGGTTTACCGTTAGGTGGGTCGAACACCGGGGAGCTGTTTTTT	CASGLPLGGSNTGELFF
TRBJ2-3	TRBV19	TRBD2	.	TGTGCCAGTAGTCCACTAGCGGGGATCGCGCTAGATACGCAGTATTTT	CASSPLAGIALDTQYF
TRBJ2-1	TRBV9	.	.	TGTGCCAGCAGCTCGGCGGACCTTACGTACAATGAGCAGTTCTTC	CASSSADLTYNEQFF
TRBJ1-2	TRBV9	TRBD1	.	TGTGCCAGCAGCGAGGGACAGCGAGGCCCTTTGGGCTACACCTTC	CASSEGQRGPLGYTF
TRBJ2-1	TRBV4-3	.	once	TGCGCCAGCAGCCTCTATCACAATGAGCAGTTCTTC	CASSLYHNEQFF
TRBJ2-7	TRBV27	TRBD1	once	TGTGCCAGCAGTTTAATACAGGGGGCTGGAGAGCAGTACTTC	CASSLIQGAGEQYF
TRBJ1-5	TRBV4-1	TRBD1	.	TGCGCCAGCAGCCAAGCCTGGACAGGGAGCAGCAATCAGCCCCAGCATTTT	CASSQAWTGSSNQPQHF
TRBJ2-5	TRBV14	.	.	TGTGCCAGCACGGGCGGGCTCGGAGAGACCCAGTACTTC	CASTGGLGETQYF
TRBJ2-7	TRBV20-1	.	.	TGCAGTGCTAGACTAGGGCAGAAGCAGTACTTC	CSARLGQKQYF
TRBJ2-5	TRBV4-1	TRBD1	.	TGCGCCAGCAGCTACTGGACAGGGGGAAGCGGAGCGGGTTTTGAAGAGACCCAGTACTTC	CASSYWTGGSGAGFEETQYF
TRBJ2-7	TRBV11-2	.	.	TGTGCCAGCAGCTTAGGAGCTCGTCACTACGAGCAGTACTTC	CASSLGARHYEQYF
TRBJ1-2	TRBV5-1	.	.	TGCGCCAGCAGCTTGGCCGCCGGGCCAGCTGGCTACACCTTC	CASSLAAGPAGYTF
TRBJ1-1	TRBV9	.	.	TGTGCCAGCAGCGTAGGGACCGGGGTCACTGAAGCTTTCTTT	CASSVGTGVTEAFF
TRBJ1-3	TRBV21-1	.	.	TGTGCCAGCAGCCCCCGGACAGGACGCTCTGGAAACACCATATATTTT	CASSPRTGRSGNTIYF
TRBJ2-7	TRBV10-3	.	once	TGTGCCACCCAAGGACACTACGAGCAGTACTTC	CATQGHYEQYF
TRBJ2-7	TRBV4-2	.	.	TGTGCCAGCAGCCAAGACGCCTATGGGGTATACGAGCAGTACTTC	CASSQDAYGVYEQYF
TRBJ1-1	TRBV6-1	.	.	TGTGCCAGCAGTCCCTTCAACGCTGAAGCTTTCTTT	CASSPFNAEAFF
TRBJ2-1	TRBV7-7	TRBD2	.	TGTGCCAGCAGCCCGGGACTAGCGGGAGATCGGAATGAGCAGTTCTTC	CASSPGLAGDRNEQFF
TRBJ2-7	TRBV11-2	.	.	TGTGCCAGCAGCTTCGGAGGGGGCTACGAGCAGTACTTC	CASSFGGGYEQYF
TRBJ1-4	TRBV5-4	TRBD1	few	TGTGCCAGCAGCAACAACAGGGGCCTTAATGAAAAACTGTTTTTT	CASSNNRGLNEKLFF
TRBJ2-1	TRBV28	TRBD1	.	TGTGCCAGCAGTCGCTCCCCAGCGACAGGGTATGGCAATGAGCAGTTCTTC	CASSRSPATGYGNEQFF
TRBJ1-4	TRBV4-3	.	.	TGCGCCAGCAGCCAAGAATTGAGCCGGGCGGTGTTTTTT	CASSQELSRAVFF
TRBJ2-2	TRBV15	.	.	TGTGCCACCAGTCCGCTCGACAGGAGGAACACCGGGGAGCTGTTTTTT	CATSPLDRRNTGELFF
TRBJ2-7	TRBV5-1	.	once	TGCGCCAGCAGCTTGGGCCGGGATCTTTACGAGCAGTACTTC	CASSLGRDLYEQYF
TRBJ2-7	TRBV7-9	.	few	TGTGCCAGCAGCTTTGGGGTCTCCTACGAGCAGTACTTC	CASSFGVSYEQYF
TRBJ2-7	TRBV29-1	TRBD1	few	TGTTCGGTGCGGCAGGGGGTCGTATACGAGCAGTACTTC	CSVRQGVVYEQYF
TRBJ2-5	TRBV7-3	.	few	TGTGCCAGCAGCTCCCAACCCGCGGCCAACTATCAAGAGACCCAGTACTTC	CASSSQPAANYQETQYF
TRBJ2-7	TRBV9	.	once	TGTGCGCCTTGTGTCGAGCAGTACTTC	CAPCVEQYF
TRBJ2-7	TRBV7-3	.	.	TGTGCCAGCAGCTTTTTGCCGGGCAGGGAGCAGTACTTC	CASSFLPGREQYF
TRBJ2-5	TRBV27	.	.	TGTGCCAGCAGTCCCCGGCAACTGGTAGGAGAGACCCAGTACTTC	CASSPRQLVGETQYF
TRBJ1-2	TRBV6-5	.	.	TGTGCCAGCAGTTACTCTTCTGGCCCCTTCGGGTATGGCTACACCTTC	CASSYSSGPFGYGYTF
TRBJ1-2	TRBV28	.	.	TGTGCCACCACGACAACCACACGGCACACCTTC	CATTTTTRHTF
TRBJ2-7	TRBV4-3	TRBD1	.	TGCGCCAGCAGCCTACGACAGGGGGCGTACGAGCAGTACTTC	CASSLRQGAYEQYF
TRBJ2-2	TRBV6-5	TRBD2	.	TGTGCCAGCAGTTACACCGCTAGCGGGGGTGCCGGGGAGCTGTTTTTT	CASSYTASGGAGELFF
TRBJ2-3	TRBV13	TRBD1	.	TGTGCCAGCACCCTAAGGGGACAGAACACAGATACGCAGTATTTT	CASTLRGQNTDTQYF
TRBJ2-7	TRBV13	.	once	TGTGCCAGCAGTTTAGGACAGTCCTACGAGCAGTACTTC	CASSLGQSYEQYF
TRBJ2-1	TRBV27	.	.	TGTGCCAGCAGTTTATCTCCTAACCGGAATGAGCAGTTCTTC	CASSLSPNRNEQFF
TRBJ2-1	TRBV7-9	TRBD2	.	TGTGCCAGCAGCTTCCGACTAGCGGGGGTCTACAATGAGCAGTTCTTC	CASSFRLAGVYNEQFF
TRBJ2-7	TRBV6-5	.	.	TGTGCCAGCAGTGATTCCTACGAGCAGTACTTC	CASSDSYEQYF
TRBJ2-2	TRBV5-6	.	few	TGTGCCAGCAGCTTAATAGAGACCGGGGAGCTGTTTTTT	CASSLIETGELFF
TRBJ2-3	TRBV11-2	.	.	TGTGCCAGCAGCAGAGCCGGGACTAGCACAGATACGCAGTATTTT	CASSRAGTSTDTQYF
TRBJ2-3	TRBV11-2	.	.	TGTGCCAGCAGCTTAGGTGGGCCCTTAGATACGCAGTATTTT	CASSLGGPLDTQYF
TRBJ2-1	TRBV4-1	TRBD1	.	TGCGCCAGCAGCCAAGACCTCCCGGGACAGGGTTACAATGAGCAGTTCTTC	CASSQDLPGQGYNEQFF
TRBJ2-5	TRBV12-5	.	.	TGTGCTAGTGGTTTGGGGCGGCAGCCTTACGGGGAGACCCAGTACTTC	CASGLGRQPYGETQYF
TRBJ1-3	TRBV5-4	TRBD1	.	TGTGCCAGCAGCTTTCGGACAGGGCCTGGAAACACCATATATTTT	CASSFRTGPGNTIYF